This TCR beta chain was captured in a study of cytotoxic CD8 clonotypes in ibrutinib-treated CLL. The assay was immunoSEQ multiplex PCR, and TCRdb's table has in-frame clones only and misses some. The top ten clones hold about 39% of a sample with about 120,000 clones, 58% of them seen once. CDR3 length equals 15 residues. The V end was cut by 5 bases, the J end by 4 bases, with 15 bases between. CDR1 and CDR2 from the germline V gene are ENHRY and SYGVKD. This clone was seen many times. The sample in question was PBMCs, obtained after 24 months of ibrutinib treatment. This TCR came from a human donor with chronic lymphocytic leukemia. The genes are TRBV10-3 and TRBJ1-5, with D tentatively TRBD1 (5 bases). CDR3 sequence: CAISPGADSNQPQHF. CDR3 DNA sequence: TGTGCCATCAGTCCTGGGGCAGATTCTAATCAGCCCCAGCATTTT.